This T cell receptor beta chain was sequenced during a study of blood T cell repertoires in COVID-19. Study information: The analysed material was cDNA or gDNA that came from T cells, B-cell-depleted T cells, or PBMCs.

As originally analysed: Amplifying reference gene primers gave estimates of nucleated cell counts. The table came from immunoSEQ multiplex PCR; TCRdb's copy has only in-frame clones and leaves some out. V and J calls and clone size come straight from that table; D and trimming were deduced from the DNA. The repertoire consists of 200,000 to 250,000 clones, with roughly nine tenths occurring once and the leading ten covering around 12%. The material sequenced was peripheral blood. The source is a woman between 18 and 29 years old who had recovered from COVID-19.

The CDR3 sequence: CASSLAFTDTQYF. DNA of the CDR3: TGTGCCAGCAGCTTAGCCTTCACAGATACGCAGTATTTT. The chain combines TRBV11-2 with TRBJ2-3; no firm D call. The CDR3 runs 13 residues. Per germline, CDR1 SGHAT and CDR2 FQNNGV. Trimming left V 1 base short and J 2 bases short, with 4 bases between.